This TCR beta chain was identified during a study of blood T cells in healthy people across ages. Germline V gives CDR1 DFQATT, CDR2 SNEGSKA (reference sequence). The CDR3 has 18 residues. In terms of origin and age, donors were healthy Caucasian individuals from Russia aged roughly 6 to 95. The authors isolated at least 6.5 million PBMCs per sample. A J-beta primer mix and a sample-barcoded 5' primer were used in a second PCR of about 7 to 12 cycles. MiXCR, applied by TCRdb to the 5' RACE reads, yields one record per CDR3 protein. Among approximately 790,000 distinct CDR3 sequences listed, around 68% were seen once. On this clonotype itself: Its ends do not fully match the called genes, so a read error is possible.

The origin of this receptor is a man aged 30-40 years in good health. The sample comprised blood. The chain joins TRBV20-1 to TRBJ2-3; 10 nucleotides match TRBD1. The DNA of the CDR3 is TGCAGCGCTAGAGATCCCCTTCCCGACAGGGGGCCCACAGATACGCAGTATTTT. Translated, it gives CSARDPLPDRGPTDTQYF.